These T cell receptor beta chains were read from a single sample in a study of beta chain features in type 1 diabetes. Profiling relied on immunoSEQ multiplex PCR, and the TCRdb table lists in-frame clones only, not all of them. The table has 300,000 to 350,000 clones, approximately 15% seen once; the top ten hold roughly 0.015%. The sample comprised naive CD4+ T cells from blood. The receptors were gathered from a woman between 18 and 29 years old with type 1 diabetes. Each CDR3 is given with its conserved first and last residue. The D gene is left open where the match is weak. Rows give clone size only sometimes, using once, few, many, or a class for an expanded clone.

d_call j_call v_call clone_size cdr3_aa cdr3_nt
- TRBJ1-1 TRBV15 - CATSRNGMNTEAFF TGTGCCACCAGCAGAAACGGGATGAACACTGAAGCTTTCTTT
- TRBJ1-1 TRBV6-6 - CASSFSGNTEAFF TGTGCCAGCAGTTTTTCAGGGAACACTGAAGCTTTCTTT
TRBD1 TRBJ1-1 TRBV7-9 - CASSSDRGGTEAFF TGTGCCAGCAGTTCCGACAGGGGCGGCACTGAAGCTTTCTTT
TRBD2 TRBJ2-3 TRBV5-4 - CASSLAGTSGSLGTQYF TGTGCCAGCAGCTTGGCGGGGACTAGCGGGAGCCTGGGGACGCAGTATTTT
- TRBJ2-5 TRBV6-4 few CASSDCPGFPQETQYF TGTGCCAGCAGTGACTGTCCAGGGTTTCCACAAGAGACCCAGTACTTC
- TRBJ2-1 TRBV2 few CASSAQGSSYNEQFF TGTGCCAGCAGTGCACAGGGAAGCTCCTACAATGAGCAGTTCTTC
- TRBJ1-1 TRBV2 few CASRLTGMNTEAFF TGTGCCAGCAGACTCACAGGGATGAACACTGAAGCTTTCTTT
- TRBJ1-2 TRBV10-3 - CAITQSEEGTYGYTF TGTGCCATCACCCAGTCTGAGGAGGGGACCTATGGCTACACCTTC
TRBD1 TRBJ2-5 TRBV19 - CASSIKGGQGRWETQYF TGTGCCAGTAGTATCAAGGGAGGACAGGGGCGTTGGGAGACCCAGTACTTC
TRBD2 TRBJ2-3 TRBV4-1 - CASRGLSTDTQYF TGCGCCAGCAGGGGACTAAGCACAGATACGCAGTATTTT
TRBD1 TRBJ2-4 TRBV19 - CASSVRGQGLNIQYF TGTGCCAGTAGTGTAAGGGGACAGGGTTTGAACATTCAGTACTTC
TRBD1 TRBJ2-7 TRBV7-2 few CASSLVGQGLEQYF TGTGCCAGCAGCTTAGTCGGACAGGGACTCGAGCAGTACTTC
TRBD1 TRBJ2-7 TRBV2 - CASRDRGKVDEQYF TGTGCCAGCAGGGACAGGGGGAAGGTCGATGAGCAGTACTTC
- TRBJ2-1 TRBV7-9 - CASSLAGLHNEQFF TGTGCCAGCAGCTTAGCGGGACTCCACAATGAGCAGTTCTTC
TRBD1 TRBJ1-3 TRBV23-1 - CASSQGQGSGNTIYF TGCGCCAGCAGTCAAGGACAGGGCTCTGGAAACACCATATATTTT